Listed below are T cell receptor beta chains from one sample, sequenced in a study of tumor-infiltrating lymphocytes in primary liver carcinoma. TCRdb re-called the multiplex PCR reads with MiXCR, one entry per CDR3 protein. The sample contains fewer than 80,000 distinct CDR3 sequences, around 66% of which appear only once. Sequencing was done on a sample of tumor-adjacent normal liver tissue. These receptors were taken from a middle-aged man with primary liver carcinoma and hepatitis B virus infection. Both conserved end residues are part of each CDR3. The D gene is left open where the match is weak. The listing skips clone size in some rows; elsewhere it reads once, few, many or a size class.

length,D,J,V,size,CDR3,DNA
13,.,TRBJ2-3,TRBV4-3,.,CASSQDCPDTHYF,TGCGCCAGCAGCCAAGATTGCCCAGATACGCATTATTTT
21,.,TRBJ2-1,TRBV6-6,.,CASSSWTGNAFRAFSTNEQFF,TGTGCCAGCAGTTCCTGGACGGGGAATGCTTTCCGCGCTTTTTCTACCAATGAGCAGTTCTTC
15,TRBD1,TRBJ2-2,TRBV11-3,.,CASSHRGPNTGELLF,TGTGCCAGTAGCCACAGGGGACCAAACACCGGGGAGCTGCTTTTT
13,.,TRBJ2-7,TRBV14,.,CAGSQDTSYEQYF,TGTGCCGGCAGCCAAGACACTAGCTACGAGCAGTACTTC
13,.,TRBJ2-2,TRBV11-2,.,CASRLTDTGELFF,TGTGCCAGCAGATTGACTGACACTGGGGAGCTGTTTTTT
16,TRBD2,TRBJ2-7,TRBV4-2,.,CANSQAASGVSYERYF,TGTGCCAACAGCCAAGCGGCTAGCGGGGTTTCATACGAGCGGTACTTC
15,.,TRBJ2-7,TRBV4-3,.,CASSQESWRNYEQYF,TGCGCCAGCAGCCAAGAATCGTGGCGGAATTACGAGCAGTACTTC
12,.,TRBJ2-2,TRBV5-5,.,CASRLHTGELFF,TGTGCCAGCAGACTCCACACCGGGGAGCTGTTTTTT
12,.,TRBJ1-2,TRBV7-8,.,CASSTYDYGYTF,TGTGCCAGCAGCACCTACGACTATGGCTACACCTTC
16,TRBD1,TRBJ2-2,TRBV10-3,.,CAIESGTGANIGELFF,TGTGCCATTGAATCCGGGACAGGGGCAAACATCGGAGAGCTGTTTTTT
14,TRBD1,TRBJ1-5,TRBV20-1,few,CSATPGQDNQPQHF,TGCAGTGCTACTCCGGGACAGGACAATCAGCCCCAGCATTTT
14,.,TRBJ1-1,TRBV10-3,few,CAIRDQQGYTEAFF,TGTGCCATCAGGGACCAGCAGGGGTACACTGAAGCCTTCTTT
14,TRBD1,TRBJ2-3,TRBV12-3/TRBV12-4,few,CASREGTGSATQYF,TGTGCCAGCAGGGAGGGGACAGGTTCTGCTACGCAGTATTTT
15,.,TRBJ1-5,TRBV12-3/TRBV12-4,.,CASVRGTAINQSQHF,TGTGCCAGCGTGCGGGGCACCGCAATAAATCAGTCCCAACATTTT
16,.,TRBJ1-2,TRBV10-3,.,CAISESSGANDYGYTF,TGTGCCATCAGTGAGTCCTCAGGAGCAAACGACTATGGCTACACCTTC
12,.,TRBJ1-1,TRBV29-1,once,CSVWAGSTEAFF,TGCAGCGTTTGGGCAGGGAGCACTGAAGCTTTCTTT
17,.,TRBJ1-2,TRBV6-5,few,CASSSQATGGNNYGYTF,TGTGCCAGCAGTTCCCAGGCGACAGGAGGCAATAACTATGGCTACACCTTC
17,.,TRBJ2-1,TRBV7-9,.,CASSLRGRKGSYNGQLF,TGTGCCAGCAGCTTACGAGGACGGAAAGGAAGCTACAATGGGCAGCTCTTC
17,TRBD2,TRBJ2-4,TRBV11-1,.,CASSFPGTSRTKNILYF,TGTGCCAGCAGCTTTCCCGGGACTAGCAGGACCAAAAACATTCTGTACTTC
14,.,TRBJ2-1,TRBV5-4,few,CASNLGGGNNEQFF,TGTGCCAGCAACCTTGGAGGCGGGAACAATGAGCAGTTCTTC
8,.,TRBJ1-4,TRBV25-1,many,CAKAPAFF,TGTGCCAAGGCTCCGGCGTTTTTT
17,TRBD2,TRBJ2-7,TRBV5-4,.,CASSLGRGLAASDEQYF,TGTGCCAGCAGCTTGGGTAGGGGACTAGCGGCCTCCGACGAGCAGTACTTC
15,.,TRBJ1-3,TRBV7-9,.,CASSFPGCSGNTIYF,TGTGCCAGTAGCTTCCCTGGCTGCTCTGGAAACACCATATATTTT
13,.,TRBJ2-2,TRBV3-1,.,CASSQSGPGELFF,TGTGCCAGCAGCCAATCGGGTCCCGGGGAGCTGTTTTTT
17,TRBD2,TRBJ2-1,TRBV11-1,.,CASSLIGSAGGSHELFF,TGTGCCAGCAGCTTAATAGGTTCTGCTGGCGGGAGCCATGAGCTGTTCTTC
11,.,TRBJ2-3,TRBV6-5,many,CASGEWDTQYF,TGTGCCAGTGGTGAATGGGATACGCAGTATTTT
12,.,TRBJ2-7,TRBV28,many,CASSPDLLGQYF,TGTGCCAGCAGCCCCGACCTCCTGGGGCAGTACTTC
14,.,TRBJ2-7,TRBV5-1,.,CASSLGRGLYEQYF,TGCGCCAGCAGTTTGGGACGGGGACTCTACGAGCAGTACTTC
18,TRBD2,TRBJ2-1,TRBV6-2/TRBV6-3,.,CASTTIHPSGTNYNEQFF,TGTGCCAGCACTACGATCCATCCTAGCGGCACGAACTACAATGAGCAGTTCTTC
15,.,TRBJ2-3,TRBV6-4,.,CANSEGSGVPDTQYF,TGTGCCAACAGTGAAGGGAGTGGGGTGCCGGATACGCAGTATTTT
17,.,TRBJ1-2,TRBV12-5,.,CASGLLGGKCANYGYTF,TGTGCTAGTGGTTTGTTGGGCGGAAAGTGTGCTAACTATGGCTACACCTTC
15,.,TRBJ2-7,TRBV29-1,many,CSAKGVRDSPYEQYF,TGCAGCGCCAAGGGGGTACGGGATTCCCCCTACGAGCAGTACTTC
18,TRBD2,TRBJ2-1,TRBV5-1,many,CASSSTGLAGAVNNEQFF,TGCGCCAGCAGCTCTACCGGACTAGCGGGAGCGGTGAACAATGAGCAGTTCTTC
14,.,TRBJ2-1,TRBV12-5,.,CASGLDPGYDEQLF,TGTGCTAGTGGTTTGGACCCAGGGTACGATGAGCAGCTCTTC
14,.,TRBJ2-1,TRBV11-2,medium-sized,CASSNRGGYNEQFF,TGTGCCAGCAGCAACAGGGGAGGGTACAATGAGCAGTTCTTC
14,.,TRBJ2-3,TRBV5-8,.,CTSVGVGITDTQYF,TGTACCAGCGTAGGTGTAGGAATCACAGATACGCAGTATTTT
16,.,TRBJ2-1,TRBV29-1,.,CSVGTWSHHSYNEQFF,TGCAGCGTTGGCACTTGGAGCCATCACTCCTACAATGAGCAGTTCTTC
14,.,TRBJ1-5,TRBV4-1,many,CASSQEQGNQPQHF,TGCGCCAGCAGCCAAGAGCAGGGGAATCAGCCCCAGCATTTT
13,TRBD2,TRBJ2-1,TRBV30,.,CAERAGVGLEQFF,TGTGCCGAACGAGCGGGAGTGGGTCTCGAGCAGTTCTTC
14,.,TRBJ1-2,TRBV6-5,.,CASSYLGQNYGYIF,TGTGCCAGCAGTTACTTAGGACAGAACTATGGTTACATCTTC
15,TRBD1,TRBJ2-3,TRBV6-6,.,CASIYTGQGADTQYF,TGTGCCAGCATCTACACGGGACAGGGGGCAGATACGCAGTATTTT
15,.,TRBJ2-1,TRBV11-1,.,CASNEGTILSNEQSF,TGTGCCAGCAATGAGGGGACAATCCTCTCCAATGAGCAGTCCTTC
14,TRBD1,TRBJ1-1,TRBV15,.,CATSGDRVNTEAFF,TGTGCCACCAGCGGGGACAGAGTGAACACTGAAGCTTTCTTT
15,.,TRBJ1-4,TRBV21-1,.,CANSKEDGTNEKLFF,TGTGCCAACAGCAAAGAGGACGGAACAAATGAAAAACTGTTTTTT
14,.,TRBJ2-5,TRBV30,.,CACLERDYQETQYF,TGTGCCTGTTTAGAGCGCGATTATCAAGAGACCCAGTACTTC
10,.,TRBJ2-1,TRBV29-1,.,CSVEAKEQFF,TGCAGCGTTGAAGCGAAAGAGCAGTTCTTT
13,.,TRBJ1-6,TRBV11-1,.,CAGSRTLVLPLHF,TGTGCCGGCAGCCGGACACTGGTTTTACCCCTCCACTTT
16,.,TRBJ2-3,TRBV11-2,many,CASSKRSTGNTDTQYF,TGTGCCAGCAGCAAAAGAAGTACAGGGAACACAGATACGCAGTATTTT
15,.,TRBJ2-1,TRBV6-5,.,CASSYSNSGHNERFF,TGTGCCAGCAGTTACTCGAATAGCGGTCACAATGAGCGGTTCTTC
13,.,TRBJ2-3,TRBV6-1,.,CTSSSPIAERGYF,TGTACCAGCAGCAGCCCTATCGCGGAGAGGGGATATTTT
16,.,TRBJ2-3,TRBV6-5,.,CASSSAPGQGTDMQYF,.
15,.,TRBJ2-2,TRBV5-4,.,CASSLKTARTGELFF,TGTGCCAGCAGCCTAAAGACGGCCCGCACCGGGGAGCTGTTTTTT
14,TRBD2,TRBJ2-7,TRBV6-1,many,CASSSGRTSYEQYF,TGTGCCAGCAGTAGCGGGAGAACTAGTTACGAGCAGTACTTC
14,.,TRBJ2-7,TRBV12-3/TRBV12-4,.,CASSLGGDTHEQYF,TGTGCCAGCAGTTTAGGGGGCGATACCCATGAGCAGTACTTC
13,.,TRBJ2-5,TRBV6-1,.,CASTSGYQETQYF,TGCGCCAGCACATCCGGGTACCAAGAGACCCAGTACTTC
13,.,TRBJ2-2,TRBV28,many,CASWNRNTGELFF,TGTGCCAGTTGGAACAGGAACACCGGGGAGCTGTTTTTT
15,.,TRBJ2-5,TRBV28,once,CASSINGRGRETQYF,TGTGCCAGTAGCATAAACGGCAGGGGACGAGAGACCCAGTACTTC
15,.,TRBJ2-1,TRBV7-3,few,CASSQGVGLSGEQFF,TGTGCCAGCAGCCAAGGGGTTGGGCTATCCGGTGAGCAGTTCTTC
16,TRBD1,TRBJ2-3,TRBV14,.,CAISQRQGRWTDTQYF,TGTGCCATCAGCCAACGACAGGGGAGATGGACAGATACGCAGTATTTT